This T cell receptor (beta chain) was profiled in a study of identical twins. Notes on the study in general: Models underpredicted monozygotic twin sharing of out-of-frame TCR alpha.

A remark on this clonotype: Its antigen is undetermined.

TCRdb recomputed calls from the 5' RACE reads with MiXCR, one row per CDR3 protein. The data contain some 730,000 distinct CDR3 sequences, roughly 18% of them singletons. These same records also appear under a second study, on T cells expressing NK-cell markers.

This receptor was taken from a woman in her late teens or twenties in good health. The specimen was PBMCs.

The CDR3 sequence: CASKSGGTTHYEQYF. CDR3 DNA sequence: TGTGCCAGCAAATCGGGAGGGACTACCCACTACGAGCAGTACTTC. This chain joins TRBV6-1 and TRBJ2-7; 8 nucleotides agree with TRBD2. The V segment lost 7 bases and the J segment 3 bases; nucleotides outside the gene matches: 11. The germline V gene encodes CDR1 MNHNS and CDR2 SASEGT. The length of the CDR3 is 15 residues.